This T cell receptor (beta chain) was sequenced during a study of T cells after yellow fever vaccination (dated by TCRdb to 2018 to 2020). For the study in its entirety: Libraries from fractions with low cell numbers were prepared with the SMART-Seq v4 Ultra Low Input RNA kit. Bulk PBMC replicates and cell subsets were isolated from blood drawn at multiple timepoints before and after both primary and secondary immunization. Bulk TCR alpha and beta repertoires were sequenced longitudinally to track T-cell clones before and after primary and booster YFV17D yellow fever vaccination. Two healthy male donors made up the cohort, one aged 18 to 29 years and the other aged 30 to 39 years.

This sample was sequenced with an Illumina NovaSeq 6000. Synthesis of TCR cDNA relied on 5'RACE template switching, a step that introduced a universal primer site along with unique molecular identifiers. Priming of cDNA synthesis was performed from both the TCR alpha and TCR beta constant segments. Two PCR steps were used to amplify libraries, with sample barcodes and sequencing adapters being added in the second step. Sequencing of libraries was done on Illumina HiSeq 2500 (2x100 bp) or NovaSeq (2x150 bp). The authors processed their data as follows. MIGEC handled demultiplexing of reads and collapsing into UMI consensus sequences, while MiXCR performed V(D)J alignment. Vaccine-responding clonotypes were defined with edgeR using replicate PBMC samples, requiring FDR below 0.01 and a log2 fold change above 5 up to day 15. CD4 or CD8 identity was assigned to each bulk clonotype according to whether the clonotype was present at higher abundance in the sequenced CD4 repertoire or the sequenced CD8 repertoire. TCRdb handled the public reads itself, with Q25 trimming in fastp and clone calling in MiXCR, and kept productive beta chains. For every CDR3 protein sequence, its rows merge into one entry that carries the most common genes and DNA. Clone size and V and J calls follow TCRdb, not the original study. The sample table shows around 310,000 distinct CDR3 sequences, and under 5% are seen once. Around 24% of the sample belongs to the ten largest clones.

The treatment or condition label of this sample denotes: live attenuated yellow fever vaccine strain. At each blood-draw timepoint, two biological replicates of bulk PBMCs were obtained. PBMCs were isolated from peripheral blood using a standard Ficoll-Paque protocol. TriZol was used to extract RNA from bulk PBMCs, CD4 and CD8 fractions, and dextramer-positive and dextramer-negative fractions. Overall results and qualifications from the work: The secondary T-cell response was weaker than the primary response but faster, peaking on day 5 instead of day 15. After the booster, most of the clones that had expanded following primary vaccination were detected again (roughly 97% of CD4 and roughly 90% of CD8), which suggests that memory was broadly maintained. The study included only two donors, which limits how far the findings can be generalized. A small fraction of clonotypes appeared in both the CD4 and CD8 compartments, likely as a result of convergent recombination. Computational filtering was required because FACS-sorted repertoires could contain abundant contaminating clonotypes from the bulk population.

This clonotype has more than one count but fewer than ten. Its antigen remains undetermined. No base qualities exist here, and no much larger clone lies one base off it. The trim is 6 bases for V and 7 bases for J, with a gap of 13 bases between the germline ends. CDR1 and CDR2 are drawn from the germline V gene (reference sequence): LNHDA, SQIVND. Counted from cysteine to phenylalanine, this CDR3 has 14 amino acids. CDR3 DNA only is kept here, 42 bases in frame from base 1. The specimen was PBMCs, collected 5 days after the yellow fever booster vaccination. The source of this sequence is a man aged 18 to 29 who received the YFV17D yellow fever vaccine. Rearrangement joined TRBV19 to TRBJ1-6; the best D guess is TRBD1, with 6 bases matching. The DNA is TGTGCCAGTAGACAACAGGGCCGGAATTCACCCCTCCACTTT. It codes for CASRQQGRNSPLHF.